This T cell receptor beta chain came from a study of Tregs in tolerant kidney transplant recipients. The V gene lost 5 bases and the J gene lost 6 bases, with 16 bases spanning the gap. From germline, CDR1 is SGHAT and CDR2 FQNNGV. This CDR3 is built from 14 residues. Clones were read by immunoSEQ multiplex PCR, and TCRdb kept only the in-frame ones, dropping some. The sample includes about 69,000 clones, around 90% of them seen just once. This receptor was identified in a human donor who received a combined kidney and bone marrow transplant. Here the sequenced sample was CD4+ T cells from blood, taken before the transplant. V is TRBV11-2 and J is TRBJ1-2; D ambiguous. Here the CDR3 DNA reads TGTGCCAGCAGCCCCTTTCCCGGTCGTGATGGCTACACCTTC. Protein: CASSPFPGRDGYTF.